There are a few counts of the clone carrying this T cell receptor beta chain. Germline CDR1 is SGDLS and CDR2 is YYNGEE. CDR3 length equals 14 residues. J lost 2 bases, V lost 3 bases, and 0 bases had no gene match. These data are taken from a study of T cell changes during pregnancy in multiple sclerosis. The method was immunoSEQ multiplex PCR; TCRdb's version includes in-frame clones alone and lacks a portion of them. The sample contains 65,000 to 85,000 clones, more than 70% of which appear only once. This clonotype was obtained from a female donor in good health, enrolled as a control in a pregnancy study. This specimen was peripheral blood, taken in the first trimester of pregnancy. The gene calls are TRBV9 and TRBJ1-3; 9 nucleotides agree with TRBD1. In DNA form, the CDR3 reads TGTGCCAGCAGCGGACAGGGGGCTGGAAACACCATATATTTT. Residues: CASSGQGAGNTIYF.